The 13 T cell receptor beta chains in this list originate from one sample, sequenced in a study of blood T cell repertoires in COVID-19 (dated by TCRdb to 2018 to 2021). The receptor library was made with the immunoSEQ multiplex PCR assay. Held by TCRdb, this immuneACCESS table contains in-frame sequences only and omits some clones. Under half of the omission traces to an unresolved V gene where checked; the cause of the rest is unknown. The sample records 150,000 or so clones, roughly 88% of which are singletons. The leading ten clones occupy less than 3.5% of the sample. Sequenced: peripheral blood. The source is a woman between 55 and 75 years old with acute or convalescent COVID-19.

CDR3 DNA: TGTGCCAGCAGTTCGACAGTGAACACTGAAGCTTTCTTT. Its protein is CASSSTVNTEAFF. The V call is TRBV27, the J call TRBJ1-1, with a weak D call TRBD1 (5 bases). V was cut by 4 bases and J by 0 bases, with 6 bases left in between. Per the germline V gene, CDR1 is MNHEY and CDR2 is SMNVEV (reference sequence). This CDR3 spans 13 amino acids.

The count of this clone is one. The chain has TRBV9 and TRBJ2-5; perhaps TRBD2 as D (5 bases). The CDR3 is 16 residues long. CDR1 and CDR2 (germline): SGDLS, YYNGEE. The V gene lost 4 bases and the J gene lost 0 bases, with 16 bases spanning the gap. CDR3 DNA sequence: TGTGCCAGCAGCCCTACCCCGCAGCGGAACCAAGAGACCCAGTACTTC. Translation gives CASSPTPQRNQETQYF.

The rearrangement uses TRBV9 and TRBJ1-4; the D is unclear. V lost 3 bases and J 8 bases, leaving 17 bases between the germline ends. The CDR3 totals 15 residues. Germline V lookup: CDR1 SGDLS, CDR2 YYNGEE. CDR3 sequence: CASSGGILQQEKLFF. CDR3 nucleotides: TGTGCCAGCAGCGGAGGGATACTTCAACAGGAAAAACTGTTTTTT.

V gene TRBV7-2 combines with J gene TRBJ2-3; 9 bases agree with TRBD2. CDR1 and CDR2 from the germline V gene are SGHTA and FQGNSA. Trimming cost V 3 bases and J 1 base; bases outside gene matches: 2. The CDR3 extends over 15 amino acids. CDR3 coding DNA: TGTGCCAGCAGCTTCCGACTAGCGGGCACAGATACGCAGTATTTT. The encoded protein is CASSFRLAGTDTQYF.

This chain connects TRBV7-3 to TRBJ2-2; TRBD1 matches at 9 bases. Germline V lookup: CDR1 SGHTA, CDR2 FQGTGA. V shed 4 bases and J 6 bases; nucleotides not matched to a gene: 9. This CDR3 is built from 16 residues. CDR3 nucleotides: TGTGCCAGCAGCTCGGACAGGGGAGTTTATGCCGGGGAGCTGTTTTTT. Its translation is CASSSDRGVYAGELFF.

The chain uses TRBV5-5 and TRBJ2-2; perhaps TRBD1 as D (5 bases). The ends were cut back, 5 bases at V and 7 bases at J, with 9 bases in the middle. The CDR3 is made up of 12 amino acids. Germline CDR1 SGHKS, CDR2 YYEKEE (reference sequence). CDR3: CASSSRGGELFF. CDR3 nucleotide sequence: TGTGCCAGCAGTTCTAGGGGCGGGGAGCTGTTTTTT. The full variable domain, completed using reference TRBV5-5 and TRBJ2-2, is DAGVTQSPTHLIKTRGQQVTLRCSPISGHKSVSWYQQVLGQGPQFIFQYYEKEERGRGNFPDRFSARQFPNYSSELNVNALLLGDSALYLCASSSRGGELFFGEGSRLTVL.

The chain has TRBV2 and TRBJ1-1, with 7 positions matching TRBD1. Unmatched junction bases numbered 5, after V lost 3 bases and J lost 1 base. The germline V gene encodes CDR1 SNHLY and CDR2 FYNNEI. The CDR3 is 15 residues long. The CDR3 region has the DNA TGTGCCAGCAGTGAGGTGGGGACAGCGAACACTGAAGCTTTCTTT. Protein product: CASSEVGTANTEAFF.

The J gene is TRBJ2-4, the V gene TRBV3-1 (or the pseudogene TRBV3-2); 11 nucleotides align to TRBD2. This CDR3 comprises 22 residues. Germline values: CDR1 LGHDT, CDR2 YNNKEL (reference sequence). The V gene end was trimmed by 1 base and the J gene end by 0 bases; junction bases not matched to a gene: 17. The CDR3 DNA reads TGTGCCAGCAGCCAAGTGTATGCCGGGACTAGCGGAGAGCTAGTAGCCAAAAACATTCAGTACTTC. Translation gives CASSQVYAGTSGELVAKNIQYF.

This clone was counted a single time. The gene calls are TRBV5-4 and TRBJ2-7, with 8 bases identical to TRBD1. J was trimmed by 5 bases and V by 3 bases; bases with no gene match: 7. The CDR3 totals 14 residues. CDR1 is SGHNT, CDR2 YYREEE, per germline (reference sequence). The CDR3 region is CASSYTLTGDEQYF. CDR3 DNA sequence: TGTGCCAGCAGCTACACACTGACAGGGGACGAGCAGTACTTC.

This chain connects TRBV12-3 or TRBV12-4 to TRBJ1-2; no reliable D call. This CDR3 is built from 13 residues. V lost 6 bases to trimming and J lost 6 bases, with 14 bases between them. The CDR3 here is CASSPPSADGYTF. CDR3 coding DNA: TGTGCCAGCAGCCCTCCTTCCGCGGATGGCTACACCTTC.

This rearrangement joins TRBV4-2 to TRBJ2-7; 7 bases are shared with TRBD1. The J segment lost 5 bases and the V segment lost 4 bases, leaving 11 bases of the junction unmatched. This CDR3 is 15 amino acids long. Germline V gene data show CDR1 as LGHNA and CDR2 as YNFKEQ. CDR3 protein: CASSLQRQGPNEQYF. CDR3 DNA: TGTGCCAGCAGCCTCCAAAGACAGGGTCCCAACGAGCAGTACTTC.

V and J are TRBV5-6 and TRBJ1-1; possible D gene TRBD1, 6 bases. V lost 0 bases and J 0 bases, leaving 15 bases between the germline ends. This CDR3 has 17 amino acids. From germline, CDR1 is SGHDT and CDR2 YYEEEE. The CDR3 region is CASSLGGSGEMNTEAFF. The CDR3 coding sequence is TGTGCCAGCAGCTTGGGGGGTTCAGGGGAGATGAACACTGAAGCTTTCTTT.

Only one count was recorded for this clone. The chain employs TRBV7-8 and TRBJ1-3; possibly TRBD1 for D (5 bases). CDR3 length equals 17 residues. Trimming pared 5 bases from V and 3 bases from J, leaving 20 bases between. Germline loops: CDR1 SGHVS, CDR2 FQNEAQ. This CDR3 reads CASSKKTAGSVGNTIYF. Written as DNA, the CDR3 is TGTGCCAGCAGCAAAAAGACAGCCGGCTCAGTTGGAAACACCATATATTTT. The whole variable domain, filled in from reference TRBV7-8 and TRBJ1-3, reads GAGVSQSPRYKVAKRGQDVALRCDPISGHVSLFWYQQALGQGPEFLTYFQNEAQLDKSGLPSDRFFAERPEGSVSTLKIQRTQQEDSAVYLCASSKKTAGSVGNTIYFGEGSWLTVV.